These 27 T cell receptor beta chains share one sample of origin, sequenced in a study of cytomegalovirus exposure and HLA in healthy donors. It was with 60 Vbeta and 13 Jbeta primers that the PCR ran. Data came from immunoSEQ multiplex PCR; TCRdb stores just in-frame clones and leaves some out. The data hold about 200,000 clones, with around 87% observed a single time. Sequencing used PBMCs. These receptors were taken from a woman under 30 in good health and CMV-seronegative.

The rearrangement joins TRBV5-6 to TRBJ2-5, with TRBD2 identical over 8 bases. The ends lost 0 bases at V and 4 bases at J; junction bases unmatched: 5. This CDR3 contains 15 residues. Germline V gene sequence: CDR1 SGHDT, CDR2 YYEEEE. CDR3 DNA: TGTGCCAGCAGCTTGGCCGACGGGAGGGGAGAGACCCAGTACTTC. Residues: CASSLADGRGETQYF.

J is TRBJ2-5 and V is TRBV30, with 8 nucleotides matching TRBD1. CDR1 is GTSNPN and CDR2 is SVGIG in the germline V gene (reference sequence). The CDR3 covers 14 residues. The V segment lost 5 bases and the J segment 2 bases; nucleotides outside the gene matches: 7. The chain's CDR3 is CAWAGGARQETQYF. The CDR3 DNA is TGTGCCTGGGCAGGGGGCGCGAGGCAAGAGACCCAGTACTTC.

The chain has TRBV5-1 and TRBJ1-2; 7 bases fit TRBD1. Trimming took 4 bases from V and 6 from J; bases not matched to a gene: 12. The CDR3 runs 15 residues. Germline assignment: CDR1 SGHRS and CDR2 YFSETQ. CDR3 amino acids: CASSLDGRQGDGYTF. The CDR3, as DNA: TGCGCCAGCAGCCTGGATGGCCGACAGGGCGATGGCTACACCTTC.

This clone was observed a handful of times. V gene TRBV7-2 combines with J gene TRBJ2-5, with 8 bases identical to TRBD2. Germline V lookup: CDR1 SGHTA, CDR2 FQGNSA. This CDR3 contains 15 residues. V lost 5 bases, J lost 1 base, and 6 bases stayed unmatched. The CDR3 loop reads CASSPKREPQETQYF. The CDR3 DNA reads TGTGCCAGCAGCCCAAAGCGGGAGCCCCAAGAGACCCAGTACTTC.

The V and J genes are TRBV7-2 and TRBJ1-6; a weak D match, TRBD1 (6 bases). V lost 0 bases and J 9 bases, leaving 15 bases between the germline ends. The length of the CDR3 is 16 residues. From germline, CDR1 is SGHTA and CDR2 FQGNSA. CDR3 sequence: CASSLAMGAAGSPLHF. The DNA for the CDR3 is TGTGCCAGCAGCTTAGCTATGGGGGCCGCAGGTTCACCCCTCCACTTT.

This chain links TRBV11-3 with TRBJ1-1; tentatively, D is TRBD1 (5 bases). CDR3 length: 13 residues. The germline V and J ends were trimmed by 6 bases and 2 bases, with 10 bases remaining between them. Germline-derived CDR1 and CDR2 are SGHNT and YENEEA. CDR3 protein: CASSPGLNTEAFF. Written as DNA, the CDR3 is TGTGCCAGCAGTCCGGGACTCAACACTGAAGCTTTCTTT.

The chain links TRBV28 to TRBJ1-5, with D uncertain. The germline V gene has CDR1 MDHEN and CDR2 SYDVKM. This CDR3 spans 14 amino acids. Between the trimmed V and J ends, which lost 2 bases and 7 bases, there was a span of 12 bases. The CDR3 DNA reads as TGTGCCAGCAGTTTAGAGGGAAGCCGCCAGCCCCAGCATTTT. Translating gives CASSLEGSRQPQHF.

As DNA, the CDR3 is TGTGCCAGCAGCTTAGATACACAGGGCCGATATGACGAGCAGTACTTC. It specifies CASSLDTQGRYDEQYF. The rearrangement uses TRBV11-2 and TRBJ2-7, with a weak D call TRBD1 (6 bases). Germline assignment: CDR1 SGHAT and CDR2 FQNNGV. The CDR3 runs 16 residues. V lost 0 bases to trimming and J lost 5 bases, with 17 bases between them.

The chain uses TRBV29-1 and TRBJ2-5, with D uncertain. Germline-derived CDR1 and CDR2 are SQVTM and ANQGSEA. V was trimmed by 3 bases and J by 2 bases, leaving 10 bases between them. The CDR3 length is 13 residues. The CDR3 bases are TGCAGCGTTGAGCCGAGCGAGCAAGAGACCCAGTACTTC. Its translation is CSVEPSEQETQYF.

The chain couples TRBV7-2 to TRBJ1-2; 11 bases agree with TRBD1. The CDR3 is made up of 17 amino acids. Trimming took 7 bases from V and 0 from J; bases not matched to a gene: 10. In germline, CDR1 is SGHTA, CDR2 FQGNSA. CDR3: CASTGTGQGETNYGYTF. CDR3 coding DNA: TGTGCCAGCACCGGAACGGGACAGGGGGAGACTAACTATGGCTACACCTTC. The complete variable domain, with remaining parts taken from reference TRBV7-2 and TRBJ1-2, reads GAGVSQSPSNKVTEKGKDVELRCDPISGHTALYWYRQSLGQGLEFLIYFQGNSAPDKSGLPSDRFSAERTGGSVSTLTIQRTQQEDSAVYLCASTGTGQGETNYGYTFGSGTRLTVV.

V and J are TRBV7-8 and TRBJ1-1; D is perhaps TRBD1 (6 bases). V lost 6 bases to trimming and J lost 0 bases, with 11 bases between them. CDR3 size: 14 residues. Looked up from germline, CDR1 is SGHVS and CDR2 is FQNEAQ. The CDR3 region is CASRRWGLNTEAFF. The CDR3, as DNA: TGTGCCAGCAGAAGGTGGGGGCTGAACACTGAAGCTTTCTTT.

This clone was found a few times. CDR3 DNA sequence: TGCGCCAGCAGCGCGCGGGGATCCTCCTACGAGCAGTACTTC. This encodes CASSARGSSYEQYF. V gene TRBV4-1 combines with J gene TRBJ2-7; the D gene is possibly TRBD2 (6 bases). The germline CDR1 and CDR2 sequences are MGHRA and YSYEKL. This CDR3 has 14 amino acids. V lost 5 bases to trimming and J lost 0 bases, with 11 bases between them.

The DNA for the CDR3 is TGTGCCAGCAGTGACCCTGGTCCGGGTGGCTATGGCTACACCTTC. It specifies CASSDPGPGGYGYTF. The chain joins TRBV25-1 to TRBJ1-2, with unresolved D. V was shortened by 3 bases and J by 4 bases, with 15 bases between the two germline ends. CDR1 and CDR2 (germline): MGHDK, SYGVNS. The CDR3 runs 15 residues.

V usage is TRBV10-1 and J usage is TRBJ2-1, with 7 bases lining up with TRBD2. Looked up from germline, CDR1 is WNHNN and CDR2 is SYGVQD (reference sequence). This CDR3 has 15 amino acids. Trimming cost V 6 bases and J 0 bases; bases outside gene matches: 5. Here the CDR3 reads CASSLGGSSYNEQFF. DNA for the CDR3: TGCGCCAGCAGCCTCGGGGGGAGCTCCTACAATGAGCAGTTCTTC.

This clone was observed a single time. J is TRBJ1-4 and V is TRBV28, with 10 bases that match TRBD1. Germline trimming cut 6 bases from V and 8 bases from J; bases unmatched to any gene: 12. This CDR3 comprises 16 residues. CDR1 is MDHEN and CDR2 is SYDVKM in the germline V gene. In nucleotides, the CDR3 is TGTGCCAGCAGAGCCGGGACAGGGGTGATTCGGGAAAAACTGTTTTTT. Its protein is CASRAGTGVIREKLFF.

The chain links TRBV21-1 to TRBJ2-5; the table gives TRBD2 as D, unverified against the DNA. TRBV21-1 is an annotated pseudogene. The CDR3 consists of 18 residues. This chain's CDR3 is CASSKRREASGGEETQYF. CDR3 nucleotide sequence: TGTGCCAGCAGCAAACGACGGGAGGCTAGCGGGGGGGAAGAGACCCAGTACTTC.

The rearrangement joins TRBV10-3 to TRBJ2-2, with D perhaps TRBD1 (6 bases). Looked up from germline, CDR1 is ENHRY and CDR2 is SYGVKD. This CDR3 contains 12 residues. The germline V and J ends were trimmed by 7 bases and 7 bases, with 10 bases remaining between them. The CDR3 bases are TGTGCCATCACCAGGGGAAACGGGGAGCTGTTTTTT. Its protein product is CAITRGNGELFF.

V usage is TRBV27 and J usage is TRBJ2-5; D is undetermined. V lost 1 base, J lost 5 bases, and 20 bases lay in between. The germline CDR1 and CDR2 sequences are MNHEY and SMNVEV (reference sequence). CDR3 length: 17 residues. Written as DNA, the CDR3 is TGTGCCAGCAGTTTATTGTCTAGTGAACTTCCCGGGGAGACCCAGTACTTC. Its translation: CASSLLSSELPGETQYF.

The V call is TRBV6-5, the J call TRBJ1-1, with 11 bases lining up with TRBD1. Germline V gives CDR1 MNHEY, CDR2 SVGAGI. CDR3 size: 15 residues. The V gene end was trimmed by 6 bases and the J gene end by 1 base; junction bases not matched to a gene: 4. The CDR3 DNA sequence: TGTGCCAGCAGCCAGGGACAGGGGGAGAACACTGAAGCTTTCTTT. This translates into CASSQGQGENTEAFF.

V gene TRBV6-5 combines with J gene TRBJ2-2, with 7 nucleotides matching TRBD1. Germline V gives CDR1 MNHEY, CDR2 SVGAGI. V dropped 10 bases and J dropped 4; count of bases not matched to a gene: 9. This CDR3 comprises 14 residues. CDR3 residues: CATTEGGPTGELFF. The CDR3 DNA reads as TGTGCCACCACGGAAGGGGGCCCCACCGGGGAGCTGTTTTTT.

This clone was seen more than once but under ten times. CDR3: CASSYSGSHNEQFF. The CDR3 DNA is TGTGCCAGCAGTTACTCTGGTAGTCACAATGAGCAGTTCTTC. The chain links TRBV6-5 to TRBJ2-1, with D unclear. V was trimmed by 0 bases and J by 5 bases, leaving 8 bases between them. The CDR3 has 14 residues. Germline V gene lookup returns CDR1 MNHEY and CDR2 SVGAGI.

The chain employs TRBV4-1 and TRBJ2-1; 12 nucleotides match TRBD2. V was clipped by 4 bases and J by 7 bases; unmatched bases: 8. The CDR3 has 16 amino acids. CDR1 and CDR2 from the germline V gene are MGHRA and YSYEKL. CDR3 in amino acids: CASSPRLAGAGNEQFF. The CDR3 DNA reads TGCGCCAGCAGCCCTCGACTAGCGGGAGCCGGAAATGAGCAGTTCTTC.

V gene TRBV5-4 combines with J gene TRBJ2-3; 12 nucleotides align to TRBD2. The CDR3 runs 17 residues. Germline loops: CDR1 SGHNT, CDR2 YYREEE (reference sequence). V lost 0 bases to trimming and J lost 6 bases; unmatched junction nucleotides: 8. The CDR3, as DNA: TGTGCCAGCAGCTTGGGCCTAGCGGGAGGGCCGGGCGATACGCAGTATTTT. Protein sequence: CASSLGLAGGPGDTQYF.

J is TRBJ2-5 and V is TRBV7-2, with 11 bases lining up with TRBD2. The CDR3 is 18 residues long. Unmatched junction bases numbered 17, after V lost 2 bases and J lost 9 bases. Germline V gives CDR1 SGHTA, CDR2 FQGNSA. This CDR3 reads CASSLSLVRTSGRTAQYF. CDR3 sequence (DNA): TGTGCCAGCAGCTTATCTCTAGTACGGACTAGCGGGCGCACGGCCCAGTACTTC.

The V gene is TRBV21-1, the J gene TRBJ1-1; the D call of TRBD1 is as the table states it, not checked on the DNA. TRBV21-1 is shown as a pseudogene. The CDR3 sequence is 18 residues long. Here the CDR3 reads CASSNPRDREGEDTEAFF. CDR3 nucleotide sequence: TGTGCCAGCAGCAACCCCCGGGACAGGGAAGGAGAGGACACTGAAGCTTTCTTT.

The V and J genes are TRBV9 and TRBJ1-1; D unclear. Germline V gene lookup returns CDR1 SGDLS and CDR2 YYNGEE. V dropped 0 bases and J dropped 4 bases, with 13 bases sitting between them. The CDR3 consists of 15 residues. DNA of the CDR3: TGTGCCAGCAGCGTAGGGGTAGGCCGGGGCACTGAAGCTTTCTTT. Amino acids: CASSVGVGRGTEAFF.

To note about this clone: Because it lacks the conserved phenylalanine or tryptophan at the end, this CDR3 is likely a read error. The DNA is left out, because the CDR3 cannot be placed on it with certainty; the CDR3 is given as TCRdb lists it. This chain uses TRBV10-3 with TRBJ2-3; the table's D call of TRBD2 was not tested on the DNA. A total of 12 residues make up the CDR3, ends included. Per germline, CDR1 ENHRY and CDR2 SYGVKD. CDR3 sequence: CAISETSGGLIL.